The clone carrying this T cell receptor beta chain was recorded a few times. Its specificity is unknown. CDR3 length: 15 residues. From germline, CDR1 is SQVTM and CDR2 ANQGSEA. V was trimmed by 5 bases and J by 0 bases, leaving 15 bases between them. These data originate in a study of OX40 agonist ivuxolimab in advanced cancers. General observations from the study: Expanded clones were, on average, more numerous among CD8+ T cells than CD4+.

Measured with immunoSEQ multiplex PCR; TCRdb has only the in-frame clones, and not every one. The sample holds approximately 58,000 clones, 65% to 90% seen once. The sample consisted of CD4+ or CD8+ T cells sorted from blood, taken in a trial of the OX40 agonist ivuxolimab. V usage is TRBV29-1 and J usage is TRBJ2-3; possibly TRBD1 or TRBD2 for D (6 bases each). This receptor was identified in an adult with an advanced solid tumor such as melanoma, head and neck, liver or kidney cancer. The CDR3 region has the DNA TGCAGCGTTAGTGAGGGGGGCACTAGCACAGATACGCAGTATTTT. Translation gives CSVSEGGTSTDTQYF.